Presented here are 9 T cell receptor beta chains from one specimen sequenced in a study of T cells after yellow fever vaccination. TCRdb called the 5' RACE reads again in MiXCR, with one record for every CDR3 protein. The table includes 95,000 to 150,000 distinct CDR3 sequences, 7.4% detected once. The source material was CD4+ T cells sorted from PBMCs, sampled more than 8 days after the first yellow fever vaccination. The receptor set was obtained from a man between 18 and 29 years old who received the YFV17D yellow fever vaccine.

CDR3 coding DNA: TGTGCCAGCAGCCCTGGACCATTAGAGACCCAGTACTTC. This sequence encodes CASSPGPLETQYF. The rearrangement links TRBV9 to TRBJ2-5; D remains ambiguous. Looked up from germline, CDR1 is SGDLS and CDR2 is YYNGEE. The CDR3 has 13 residues. Trimming stripped 4 bases from V and 4 bases from J, with 11 bases between. The full variable domain, completed using reference TRBV9 and TRBJ2-5, is DSGVTQTPKHLITATGQRVTLRCSPRSGDLSVYWYQQSLDQGLQFLIQYYNGEERAKGNILERFSAQQFPDLHSELNLSSLELGDSALYFCASSPGPLETQYFGPGTRLLVL.

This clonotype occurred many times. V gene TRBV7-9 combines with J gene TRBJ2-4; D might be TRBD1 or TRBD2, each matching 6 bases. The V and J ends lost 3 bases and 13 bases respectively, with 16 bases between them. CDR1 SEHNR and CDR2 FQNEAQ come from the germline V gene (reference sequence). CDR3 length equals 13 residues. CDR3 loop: CASSLDGGLVQYF. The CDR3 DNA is TGTGCCAGCAGCTTGGATGGGGGGCTTGTACAGTACTTC.

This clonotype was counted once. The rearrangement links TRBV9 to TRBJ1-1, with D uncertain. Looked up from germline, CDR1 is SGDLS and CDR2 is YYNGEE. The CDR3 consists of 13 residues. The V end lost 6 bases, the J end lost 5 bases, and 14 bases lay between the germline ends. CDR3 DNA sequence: TGTGCCAGCACCCCTGCAACCTCGACTGAAGCTTTCTTT. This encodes CASTPATSTEAFF.

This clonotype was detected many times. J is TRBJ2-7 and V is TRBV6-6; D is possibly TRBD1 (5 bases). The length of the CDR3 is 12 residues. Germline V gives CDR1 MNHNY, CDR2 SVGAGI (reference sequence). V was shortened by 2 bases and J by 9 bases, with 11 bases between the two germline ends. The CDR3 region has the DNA TGTGCCAGCAGTTACCCTCAGGGCGGGCAGTACGTC. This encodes CASSYPQGGQYV.

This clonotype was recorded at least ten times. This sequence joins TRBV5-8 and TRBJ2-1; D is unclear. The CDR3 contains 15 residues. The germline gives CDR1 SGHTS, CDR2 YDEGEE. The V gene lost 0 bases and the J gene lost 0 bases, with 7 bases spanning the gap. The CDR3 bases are TGTGCCAGCAGCTTGGACTTTCCCTCCTACAATGAGCAGTTCTTC. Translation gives CASSLDFPSYNEQFF.

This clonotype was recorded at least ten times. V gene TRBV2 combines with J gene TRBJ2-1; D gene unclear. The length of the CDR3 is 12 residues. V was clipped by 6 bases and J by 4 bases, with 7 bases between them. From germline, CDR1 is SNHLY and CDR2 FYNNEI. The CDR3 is CASRDGYNEQFF. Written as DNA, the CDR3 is TGTGCCAGCAGGGACGGATACAATGAGCAGTTCTTC.

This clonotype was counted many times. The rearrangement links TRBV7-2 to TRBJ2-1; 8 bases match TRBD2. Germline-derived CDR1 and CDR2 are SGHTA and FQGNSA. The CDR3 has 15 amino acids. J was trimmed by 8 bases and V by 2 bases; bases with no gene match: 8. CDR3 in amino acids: CASSLNSGGADEQFF. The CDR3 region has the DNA TGTGCCAGCAGCTTAAACAGCGGGGGTGCGGATGAGCAGTTCTTC.

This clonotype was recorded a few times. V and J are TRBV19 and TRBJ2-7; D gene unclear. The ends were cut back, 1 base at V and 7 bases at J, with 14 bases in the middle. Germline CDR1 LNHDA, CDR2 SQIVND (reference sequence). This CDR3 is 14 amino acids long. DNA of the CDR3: TGTGCCAGTAGTATAGGGGAAAATCTACGAGAGCAGTACTTC. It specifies CASSIGENLREQYF.

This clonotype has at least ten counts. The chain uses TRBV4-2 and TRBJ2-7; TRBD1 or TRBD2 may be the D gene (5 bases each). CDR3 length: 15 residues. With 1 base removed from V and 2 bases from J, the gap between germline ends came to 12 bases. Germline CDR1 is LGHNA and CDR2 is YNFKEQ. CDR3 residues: CASSQASRDPYEQYV. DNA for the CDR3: TGTGCCAGCAGCCAAGCTAGTAGGGACCCCTACGAGCAGTACGTC.